This is a list of T cell receptor beta chains from one sample in a study of control samples from healthy donors and cancer patients. Some clones are missing from TCRdb's copy, which holds only in-frame ones; the method was immunoSEQ multiplex PCR. The sample lists about 100,000 clones; around 85% were seen once. Sequenced: blood. The receptors shown here come from a man younger than 45 in good health. Both conserved end residues are part of each CDR3. D genes are given only for firm matches. Expanded clones are given a class, and other clones once, few, many or no size at all.

CDR3aa: CASSLDSTDTQYF
CDR3nt: TGTGCCAGCAGCCTGGACAGCACAGATACGCAGTATTTT
d_gene: .
abundance: .
j_gene: TRBJ2-3
v_gene: TRBV6-4

CDR3aa: CASSLRTYLTTDTQYF
CDR3nt: TGTGCCAGCAGCCTCAGAACGTATCTTACCACAGATACGCAGTATTTT
d_gene: .
abundance: .
j_gene: TRBJ2-3
v_gene: TRBV5-4

CDR3aa: CASRVLAGDNEQFF
CDR3nt: TGCGCCAGCAGGGTCCTAGCGGGGGACAATGAGCAGTTCTTC
d_gene: TRBD2
abundance: once
j_gene: TRBJ2-1
v_gene: TRBV5-1

CDR3aa: CASSPQEAYEQYF
CDR3nt: TGTGCCAGCAGTCCACAGGAAGCCTACGAGCAGTACTTC
d_gene: .
abundance: .
j_gene: TRBJ2-7
v_gene: TRBV6-5

CDR3aa: CASSAQGGENEQYF
CDR3nt: TGCGCCAGCAGTGCGCAGGGGGGTGAGAACGAGCAGTACTTC
d_gene: .
abundance: .
j_gene: TRBJ2-7
v_gene: TRBV10-1

CDR3aa: CASSYVASEQFF
CDR3nt: TGTGCCAGCAGTTACGTTGCGTCCGAGCAGTTCTTC
d_gene: .
abundance: .
j_gene: TRBJ2-1
v_gene: TRBV12-3/TRBV12-4

CDR3aa: CASSVETRPDTQYF
CDR3nt: TGTGCCAGCAGCGTAGAAACGCGACCAGATACGCAGTATTTT
d_gene: .
abundance: .
j_gene: TRBJ2-3
v_gene: TRBV9

CDR3aa: CASSEARGSYAVFTF
CDR3nt: TGTGCCAGCAGTGAAGCGCGGGGGTCCTACGCAGTCTTCACCTTC
d_gene: .
abundance: .
j_gene: TRBJ1-2
v_gene: TRBV6-1

CDR3aa: CASSALQGAGEKLFF
CDR3nt: TGTGCCAGCAGCGCCTTACAGGGGGCAGGTGAAAAACTGTTTTTT
d_gene: TRBD1
abundance: .
j_gene: TRBJ1-4
v_gene: TRBV2

CDR3aa: CASSYSTGNSPLHF
CDR3nt: TGTGCCAGCAGTTACTCAACAGGGAATTCACCCCTCCACTTT
d_gene: .
abundance: .
j_gene: TRBJ1-6
v_gene: TRBV6-5

CDR3aa: CASSSGRVHQPQHF
CDR3nt: TGTGCCAGCAGTTCTGGCAGGGTCCATCAGCCCCAGCATTTT
d_gene: .
abundance: .
j_gene: TRBJ1-5
v_gene: TRBV27

CDR3aa: CAISERGFKGQETQYF
CDR3nt: TGTGCCATCAGTGAGAGGGGGTTTAAGGGCCAAGAGACCCAGTACTTC
d_gene: .
abundance: .
j_gene: TRBJ2-5
v_gene: TRBV10-3

CDR3aa: CASSLAGTSTTDTQYF
CDR3nt: TGTGCCAGCAGCTTAGCCGGGACTAGTACGACAGATACGCAGTATTTT
d_gene: TRBD2
abundance: .
j_gene: TRBJ2-3
v_gene: TRBV7-2

CDR3aa: CASSPQVSGELFF
CDR3nt: TGTGCCAGCAGTCCTCAAGTGTCTGGGGAGCTGTTTTTT
d_gene: .
abundance: .
j_gene: TRBJ2-2
v_gene: TRBV3-1/TRBV3-2

CDR3aa: CASSLVGEAFF
CDR3nt: TGTGCCAGCAGCTTAGTGGGGGAAGCTTTCTTT
d_gene: .
abundance: .
j_gene: TRBJ1-1
v_gene: TRBV11-2

CDR3aa: CATGGFGDTQYF
CDR3nt: TGTGCCACCGGGGGTTTCGGAGATACGCAGTATTTT
d_gene: .
abundance: .
j_gene: TRBJ2-3
v_gene: TRBV24-1

CDR3aa: CASSYLAGGLRNEQFF
CDR3nt: TGTGCCAGCAGTTATTTAGCGGGGGGCCTGAGGAATGAGCAGTTCTTC
d_gene: TRBD2
abundance: .
j_gene: TRBJ2-1
v_gene: TRBV6-6

CDR3aa: CASSRLGLRTYEQYF
CDR3nt: TGTGCCAGCAGCCGCCTGGGACTCAGGACCTACGAGCAGTACTTC
d_gene: .
abundance: .
j_gene: TRBJ2-7
v_gene: TRBV14

CDR3aa: CAVGQGALEKLFF
CDR3nt: TGTGCCGTAGGACAGGGGGCTTTAGAAAAACTGTTTTTT
d_gene: TRBD1
abundance: .
j_gene: TRBJ1-4
v_gene: TRBV19

CDR3aa: CASPFRAENHSNQPQHF
CDR3nt: TGCGCAAGCCCATTCCGGGCAGAGAATCATAGCAATCAGCCCCAGCATTTT
d_gene: .
abundance: few
j_gene: TRBJ1-5
v_gene: TRBV5-1

CDR3aa: CASSPGTGKYF
CDR3nt: TGCGCCAGCAGTCCTGGGACAGGGAAGTATTTT
d_gene: TRBD1
abundance: .
j_gene: TRBJ2-3
v_gene: TRBV23-1

CDR3aa: CASSRGWGDGYTF
CDR3nt: TGTGCCTCCAGTCGGGGGTGGGGCGATGGCTACACCTTC
d_gene: .
abundance: .
j_gene: TRBJ1-2
v_gene: TRBV30

CDR3aa: CASQGGVGDEQFF
CDR3nt: TGTGCCAGTCAGGGGGGAGTTGGGGATGAGCAGTTCTTC
d_gene: .
abundance: .
j_gene: TRBJ2-1
v_gene: TRBV19

CDR3aa: CASTPSGSDTQYF
CDR3nt: TGTGCCAGCACACCCTCGGGTTCAGATACGCAGTATTTT
d_gene: .
abundance: .
j_gene: TRBJ2-3
v_gene: TRBV6-5

CDR3aa: CARCIGTSVVNWVGISYEQYF
CDR3nt: TGTGCCAGGTGTATAGGGACTAGCGTCGTGAATTGGGTGGGTATCTCCTACGAGCAGTACTTC
d_gene: TRBD2
abundance: .
j_gene: TRBJ2-7
v_gene: TRBV28

CDR3aa: CASSRDIDSYEQYF
CDR3nt: TGTGCCAGCAGCCGGGACATAGACTCCTACGAGCAGTACTTC
d_gene: .
abundance: once
j_gene: TRBJ2-7
v_gene: TRBV5-4

CDR3aa: CASSLGQMNTEAFF
CDR3nt: TGCGCCAGCAGCTTGGGGCAGATGAACACTGAAGCTTTCTTT
d_gene: .
abundance: .
j_gene: TRBJ1-1
v_gene: TRBV5-1

CDR3aa: CASSFEWSTIYF
CDR3nt: TGTGCCAGCAGCTTTGAATGGAGCACCATATATTTT
d_gene: .
abundance: .
j_gene: TRBJ1-3
v_gene: TRBV11-2

CDR3aa: CAISEHLNTEAFF
CDR3nt: TGTGCCATCAGTGAACACTTGAACACTGAAGCTTTCTTT
d_gene: .
abundance: .
j_gene: TRBJ1-1
v_gene: TRBV10-3

CDR3aa: CASSRDGASNEKLFF
CDR3nt: TGTGCCAGCAGCCGAGACGGAGCCTCTAATGAAAAACTGTTTTTT
d_gene: .
abundance: once
j_gene: TRBJ1-4
v_gene: TRBV5-5

CDR3aa: CASSRQGNTEAFF
CDR3nt: TGCGCCAGCAGCCGACAGGGGAACACTGAAGCTTTCTTT
d_gene: TRBD1
abundance: .
j_gene: TRBJ1-1
v_gene: TRBV4-1

CDR3aa: CAISPSAGNTIYF
CDR3nt: TGTGCCATCAGCCCATCTGCCGGGAACACCATATATTTT
d_gene: .
abundance: many
j_gene: TRBJ1-3
v_gene: TRBV10-3

CDR3aa: CASSPSKGGGYTF
CDR3nt: TGTGCCAGCAGCCCAAGTAAGGGTGGCGGCTACACCTTC
d_gene: .
abundance: .
j_gene: TRBJ1-2
v_gene: TRBV5-5

CDR3aa: CASSVSGGVITDTQYF
CDR3nt: TGTGCCAGCAGCGTTTCGGGCGGGGTAATCACAGATACGCAGTATTTT
d_gene: .
abundance: .
j_gene: TRBJ2-3
v_gene: TRBV9

CDR3aa: CASSQGLTTEAFF
CDR3nt: TGTGCCAGCAGCCAGGGACTAACCACTGAAGCTTTCTTT
d_gene: .
abundance: .
j_gene: TRBJ1-1
v_gene: TRBV11-3

CDR3aa: CASSLAQGAFF
CDR3nt: TGTGCCAGCAGCTTAGCCCAGGGGGCTTTCTTT
d_gene: .
abundance: .
j_gene: TRBJ1-1
v_gene: TRBV7-9

CDR3aa: CASSAGTGSGNTIYF
CDR3nt: TGTGCCAGCAGCGCCGGGACAGGATCTGGAAACACCATATATTTT
d_gene: TRBD1
abundance: .
j_gene: TRBJ1-3
v_gene: TRBV9

CDR3aa: CASSFAGTYEQYF
CDR3nt: TGTGCCAGCAGCTTTGCAGGGACCTACGAGCAGTACTTC
d_gene: .
abundance: .
j_gene: TRBJ2-7
v_gene: TRBV5-6

CDR3aa: CASSWPYGYTF
CDR3nt: TGTGCCAGCAGTTGGCCATATGGCTACACCTTC
d_gene: .
abundance: .
j_gene: TRBJ1-2
v_gene: TRBV6-9

CDR3aa: CASSTRGTSLSSYNSPLHF
CDR3nt: TGTGCCAGTAGTACCAGGGGGACTTCCCTGAGCTCCTATAATTCACCCCTCCACTTT
d_gene: TRBD1
abundance: once
j_gene: TRBJ1-6
v_gene: TRBV19